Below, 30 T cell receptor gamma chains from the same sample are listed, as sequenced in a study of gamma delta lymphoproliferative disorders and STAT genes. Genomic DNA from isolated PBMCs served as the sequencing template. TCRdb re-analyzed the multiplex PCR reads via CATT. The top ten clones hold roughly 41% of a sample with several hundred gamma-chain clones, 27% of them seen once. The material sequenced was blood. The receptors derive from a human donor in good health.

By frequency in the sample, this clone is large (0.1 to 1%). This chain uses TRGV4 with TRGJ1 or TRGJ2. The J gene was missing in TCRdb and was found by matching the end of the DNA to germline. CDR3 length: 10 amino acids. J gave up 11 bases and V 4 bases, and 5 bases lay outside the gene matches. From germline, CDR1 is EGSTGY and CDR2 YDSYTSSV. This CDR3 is CATWEGEKLF. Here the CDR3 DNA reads TGTGCCACCTGGGAAGGGGAGAAACTCTTT.

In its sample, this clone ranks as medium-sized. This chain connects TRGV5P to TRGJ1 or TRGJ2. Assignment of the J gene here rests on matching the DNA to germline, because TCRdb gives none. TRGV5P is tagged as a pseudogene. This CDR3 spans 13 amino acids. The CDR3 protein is CATWGRPNYKKLF. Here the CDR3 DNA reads TGTGCCACCTGGGGCAGGCCAAATTATAAGAAACTCTTT.

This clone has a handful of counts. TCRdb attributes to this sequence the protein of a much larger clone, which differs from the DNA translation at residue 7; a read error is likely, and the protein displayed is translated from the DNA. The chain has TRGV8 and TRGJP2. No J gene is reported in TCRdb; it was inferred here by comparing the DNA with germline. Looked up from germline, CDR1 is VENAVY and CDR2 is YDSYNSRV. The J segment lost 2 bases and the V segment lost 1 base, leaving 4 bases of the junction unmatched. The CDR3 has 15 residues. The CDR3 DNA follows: TGTGCCACCTGGGATAGAGGGAGTAGTGATTGGATCAAGACGTTT. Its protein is CATWDRGSSDWIKTF.

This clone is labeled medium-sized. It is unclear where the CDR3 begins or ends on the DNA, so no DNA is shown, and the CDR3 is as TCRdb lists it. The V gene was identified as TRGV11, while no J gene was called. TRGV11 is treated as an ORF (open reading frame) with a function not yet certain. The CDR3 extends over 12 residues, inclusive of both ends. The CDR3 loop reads CTTVPADGFKIF.

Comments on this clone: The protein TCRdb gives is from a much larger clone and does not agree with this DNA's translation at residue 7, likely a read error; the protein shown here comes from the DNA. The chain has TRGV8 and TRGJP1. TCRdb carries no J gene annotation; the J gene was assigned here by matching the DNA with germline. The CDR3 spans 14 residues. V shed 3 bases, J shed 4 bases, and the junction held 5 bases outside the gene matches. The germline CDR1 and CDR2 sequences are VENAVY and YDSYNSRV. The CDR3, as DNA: TGTGCCACCTGGGATTGCCTCACTGGTTGGTTCAAGATATTT. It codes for CATWDCLTGWFKIF.

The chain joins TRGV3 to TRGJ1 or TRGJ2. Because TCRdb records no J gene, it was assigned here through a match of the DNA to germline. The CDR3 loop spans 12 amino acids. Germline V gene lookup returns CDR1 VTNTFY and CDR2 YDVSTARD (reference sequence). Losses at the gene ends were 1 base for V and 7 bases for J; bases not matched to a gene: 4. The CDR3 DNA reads TGTGCCACCTGGGACAGCCAGTATAAGAAACTCTTT. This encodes CATWDSQYKKLF.

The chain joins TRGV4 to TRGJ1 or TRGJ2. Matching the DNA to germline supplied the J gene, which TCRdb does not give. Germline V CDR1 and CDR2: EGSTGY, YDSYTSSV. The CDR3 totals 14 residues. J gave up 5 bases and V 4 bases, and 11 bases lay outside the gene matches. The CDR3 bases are TGTGCCACCTGGGACCCTCAGGGTGATTATAAGAAACTCTTT. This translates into CATWDPQGDYKKLF.

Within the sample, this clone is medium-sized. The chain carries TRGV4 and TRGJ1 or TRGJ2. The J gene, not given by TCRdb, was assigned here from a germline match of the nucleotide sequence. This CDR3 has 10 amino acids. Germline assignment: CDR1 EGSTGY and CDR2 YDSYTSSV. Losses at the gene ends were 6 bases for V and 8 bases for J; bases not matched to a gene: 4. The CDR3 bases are TGTGCCACCTGGATGCATAAGAAACTCTTT. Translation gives CATWMHKKLF.

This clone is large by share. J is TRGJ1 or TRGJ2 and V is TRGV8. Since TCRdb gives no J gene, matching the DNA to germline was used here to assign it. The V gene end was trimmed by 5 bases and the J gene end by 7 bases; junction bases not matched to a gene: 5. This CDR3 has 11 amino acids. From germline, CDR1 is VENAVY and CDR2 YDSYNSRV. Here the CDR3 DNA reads TGTGCCACCTGGGGGAAATATAAGAAACTCTTT. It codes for CATWGKYKKLF.

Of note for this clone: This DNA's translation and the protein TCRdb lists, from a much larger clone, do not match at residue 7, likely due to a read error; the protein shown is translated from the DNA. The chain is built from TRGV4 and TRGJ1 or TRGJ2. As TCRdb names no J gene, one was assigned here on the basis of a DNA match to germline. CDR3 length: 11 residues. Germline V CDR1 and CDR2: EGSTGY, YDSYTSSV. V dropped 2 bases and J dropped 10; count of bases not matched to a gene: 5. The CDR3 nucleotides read TGTGCCACCTGGGATGAGGAAAAGAAACTCTTT. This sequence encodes CATWDEEKKLF.

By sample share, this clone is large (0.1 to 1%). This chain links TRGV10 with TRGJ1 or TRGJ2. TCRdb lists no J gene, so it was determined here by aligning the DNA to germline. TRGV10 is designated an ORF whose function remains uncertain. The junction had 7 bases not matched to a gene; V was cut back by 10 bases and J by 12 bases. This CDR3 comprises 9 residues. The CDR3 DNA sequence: TGTGCTGCGTCTCGGGTGAAACTCTTT. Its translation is CAASRVKLF.

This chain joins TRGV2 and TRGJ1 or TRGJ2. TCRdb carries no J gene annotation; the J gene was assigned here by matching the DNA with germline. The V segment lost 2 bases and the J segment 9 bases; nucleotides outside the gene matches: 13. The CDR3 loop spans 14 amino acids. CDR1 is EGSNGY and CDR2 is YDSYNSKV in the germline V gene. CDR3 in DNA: TGTGCCACCTGGGACGCTTGGTGGGGGGGTAAGAAACTCTTT. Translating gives CATWDAWWGGKKLF.

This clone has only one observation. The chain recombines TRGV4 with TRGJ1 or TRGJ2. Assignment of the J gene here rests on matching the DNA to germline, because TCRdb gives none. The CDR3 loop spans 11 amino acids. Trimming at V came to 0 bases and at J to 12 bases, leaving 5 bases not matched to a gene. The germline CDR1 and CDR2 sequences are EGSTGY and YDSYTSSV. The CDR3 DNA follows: TGTGCCACCTGGGATGGGCGGTGGAAACTCTTT. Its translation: CATWDGRWKLF.

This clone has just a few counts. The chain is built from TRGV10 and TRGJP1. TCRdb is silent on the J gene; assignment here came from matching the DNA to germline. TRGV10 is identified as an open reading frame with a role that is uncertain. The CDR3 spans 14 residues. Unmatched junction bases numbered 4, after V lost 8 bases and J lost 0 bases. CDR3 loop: CAAWDYTTGWFKIF. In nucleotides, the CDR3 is TGTGCTGCGTGGGATTATACCACTGGTTGGTTCAAGATATTT.

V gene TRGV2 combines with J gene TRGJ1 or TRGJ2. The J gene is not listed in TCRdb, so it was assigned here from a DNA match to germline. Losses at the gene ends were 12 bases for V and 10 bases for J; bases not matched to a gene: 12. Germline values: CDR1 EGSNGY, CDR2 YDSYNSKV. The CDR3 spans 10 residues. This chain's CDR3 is CAAGGLKKLF. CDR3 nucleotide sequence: TGTGCCGCTGGGGGACTCAAGAAACTCTTT.

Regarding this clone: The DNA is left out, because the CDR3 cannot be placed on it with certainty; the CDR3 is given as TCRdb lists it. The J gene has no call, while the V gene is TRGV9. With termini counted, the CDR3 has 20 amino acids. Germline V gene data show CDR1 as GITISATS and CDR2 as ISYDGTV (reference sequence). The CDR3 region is CALWEVRVIIRNSLAVEQHF.

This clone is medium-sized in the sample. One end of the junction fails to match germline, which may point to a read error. The CDR3 bases are TGTGCCTTGTGGAAGGTTTTCATGGAGGGGTATTATAAGAAACTCTTT. Its translation: CALWKVFMEGYYKKLF. The genes are TRGV9 and TRGJ1 or TRGJ2. The J gene is not listed in TCRdb, so it was assigned here from a DNA match to germline. The germline CDR1 and CDR2 sequences are GITISATS and ISYDGTV (reference sequence). This CDR3 is 16 amino acids long.

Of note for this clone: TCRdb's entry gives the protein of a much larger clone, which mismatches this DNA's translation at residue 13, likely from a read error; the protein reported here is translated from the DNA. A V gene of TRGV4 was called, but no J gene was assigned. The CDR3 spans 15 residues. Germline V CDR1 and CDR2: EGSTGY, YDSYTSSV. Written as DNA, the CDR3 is TGTGCCACCTGGGATGTAGTAACCTATTATTATAAGAACCTCTTT. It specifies CATWDVVTYYYKNLF.

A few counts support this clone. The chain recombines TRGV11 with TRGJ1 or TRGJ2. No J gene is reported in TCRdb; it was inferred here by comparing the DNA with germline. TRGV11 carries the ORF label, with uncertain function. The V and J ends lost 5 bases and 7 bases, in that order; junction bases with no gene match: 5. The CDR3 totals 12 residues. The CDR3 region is CACWIIAYKKLF. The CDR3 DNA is TGTGCCTGCTGGATTATTGCATATAAGAAACTCTTT.

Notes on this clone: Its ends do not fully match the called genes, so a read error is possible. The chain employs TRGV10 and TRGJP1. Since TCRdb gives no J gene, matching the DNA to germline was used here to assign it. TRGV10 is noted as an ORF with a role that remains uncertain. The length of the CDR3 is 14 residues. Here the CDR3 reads CSVGLDTTGWFKIF. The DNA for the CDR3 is TGCAGCGTGGGATTAGATACCACTGGTTGGTTCAAGATATTT.

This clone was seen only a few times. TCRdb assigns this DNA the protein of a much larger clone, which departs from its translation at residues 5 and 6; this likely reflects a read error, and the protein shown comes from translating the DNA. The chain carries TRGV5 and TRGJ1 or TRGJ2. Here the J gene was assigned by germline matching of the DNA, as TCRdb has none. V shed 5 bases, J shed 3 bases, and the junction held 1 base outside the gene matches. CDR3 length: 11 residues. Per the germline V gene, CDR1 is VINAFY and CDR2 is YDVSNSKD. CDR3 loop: CATWVYYKKLF. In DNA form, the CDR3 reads TGTGCCACCTGGGTTTATTATAAGAAACTCTTT.

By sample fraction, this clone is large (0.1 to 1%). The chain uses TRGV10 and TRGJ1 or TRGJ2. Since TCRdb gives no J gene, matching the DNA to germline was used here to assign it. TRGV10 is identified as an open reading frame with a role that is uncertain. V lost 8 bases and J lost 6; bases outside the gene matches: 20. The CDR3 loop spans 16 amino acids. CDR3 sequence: CAAWDYSHSGRYKKLF. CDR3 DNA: TGTGCTGCGTGGGATTATTCTCACTCGGGGCGTTATAAGAAACTCTTT.

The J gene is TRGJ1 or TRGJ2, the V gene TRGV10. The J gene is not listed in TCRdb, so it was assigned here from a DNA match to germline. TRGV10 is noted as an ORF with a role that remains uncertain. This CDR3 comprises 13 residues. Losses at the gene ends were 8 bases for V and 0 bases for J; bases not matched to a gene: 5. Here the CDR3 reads CAAWDLNYYKKLF. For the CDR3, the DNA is TGTGCTGCGTGGGATCTGAATTATTATAAGAAACTCTTT.

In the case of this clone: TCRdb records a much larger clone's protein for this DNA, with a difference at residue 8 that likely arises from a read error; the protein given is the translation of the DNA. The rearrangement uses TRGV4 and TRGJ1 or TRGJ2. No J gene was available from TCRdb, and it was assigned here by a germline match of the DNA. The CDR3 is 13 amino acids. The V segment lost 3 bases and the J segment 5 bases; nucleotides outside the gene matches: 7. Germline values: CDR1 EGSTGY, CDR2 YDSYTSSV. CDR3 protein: CATWDPVNYKKLF. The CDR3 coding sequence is TGTGCCACCTGGGATCCCGTTAATTATAAGAAACTCTTT.

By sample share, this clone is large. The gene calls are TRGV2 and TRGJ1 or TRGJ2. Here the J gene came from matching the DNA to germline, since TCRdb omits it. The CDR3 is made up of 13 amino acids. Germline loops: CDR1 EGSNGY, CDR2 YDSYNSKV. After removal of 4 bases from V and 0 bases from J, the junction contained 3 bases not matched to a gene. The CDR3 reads CATWDLNYYKKLF. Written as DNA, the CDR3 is TGTGCCACCTGGGATCTGAATTATTATAAGAAACTCTTT.

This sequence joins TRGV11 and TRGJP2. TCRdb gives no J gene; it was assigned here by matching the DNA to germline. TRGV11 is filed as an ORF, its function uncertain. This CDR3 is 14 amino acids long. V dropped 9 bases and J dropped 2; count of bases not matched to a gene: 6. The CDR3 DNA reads TGTGCCTGCTGGGAACAAAGTAGTGATTGGATCAAGACGTTT. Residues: CACWEQSSDWIKTF.

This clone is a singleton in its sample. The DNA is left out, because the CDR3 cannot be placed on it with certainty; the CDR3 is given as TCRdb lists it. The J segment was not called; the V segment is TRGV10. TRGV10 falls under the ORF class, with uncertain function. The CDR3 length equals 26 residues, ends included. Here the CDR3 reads CAAWDGGIGSRYLLKGLRLIVTSKTF.

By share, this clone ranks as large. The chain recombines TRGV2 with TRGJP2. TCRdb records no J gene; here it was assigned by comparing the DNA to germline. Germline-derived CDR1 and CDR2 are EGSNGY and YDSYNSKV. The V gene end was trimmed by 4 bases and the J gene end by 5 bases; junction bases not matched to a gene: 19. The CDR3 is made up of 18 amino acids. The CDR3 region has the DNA TGTGCCACCTGGGAATTGGCCAGGAGAAAGTGCAGTGATTGGATCAAGACGTTT. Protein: CATWELARRKCSDWIKTF.

The CDR3, as DNA: TGTGCCTTGTGGGAGATGGGCAAAAAAATCAAGGTATTT. Residues: CALWEMGKKIKVF. The chain recombines TRGV9 with TRGJP. TCRdb lists no J gene, so it was determined here by aligning the DNA to germline. J was trimmed by 11 bases and V by 3 bases; bases with no gene match: 1. The CDR3 extends over 13 amino acids. In germline, CDR1 is GITISATS, CDR2 ISYDGTV (reference sequence).

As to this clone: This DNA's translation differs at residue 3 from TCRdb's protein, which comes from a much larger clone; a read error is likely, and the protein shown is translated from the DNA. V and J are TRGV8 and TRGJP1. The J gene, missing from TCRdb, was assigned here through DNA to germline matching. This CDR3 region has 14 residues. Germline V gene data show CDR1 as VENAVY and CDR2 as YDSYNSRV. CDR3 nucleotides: TGTGCCATCTGGGATTGCCCCACTGGTTGGTTCAAGATATTT. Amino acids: CAIWDCPTGWFKIF.